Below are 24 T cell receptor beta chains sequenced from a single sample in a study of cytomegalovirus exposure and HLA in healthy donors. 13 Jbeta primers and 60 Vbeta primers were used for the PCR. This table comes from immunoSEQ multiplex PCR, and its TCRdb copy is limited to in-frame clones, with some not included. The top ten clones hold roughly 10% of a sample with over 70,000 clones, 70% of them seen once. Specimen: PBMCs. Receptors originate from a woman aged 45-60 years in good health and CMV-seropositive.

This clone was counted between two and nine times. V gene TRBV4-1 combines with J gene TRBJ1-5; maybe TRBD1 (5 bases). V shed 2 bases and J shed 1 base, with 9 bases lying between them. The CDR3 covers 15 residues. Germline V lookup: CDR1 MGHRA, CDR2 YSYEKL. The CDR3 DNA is TGCGCCAGCAGCCAAAAAAGGGGAAGCAATCAGCCCCAGCATTTT. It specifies CASSQKRGSNQPQHF.

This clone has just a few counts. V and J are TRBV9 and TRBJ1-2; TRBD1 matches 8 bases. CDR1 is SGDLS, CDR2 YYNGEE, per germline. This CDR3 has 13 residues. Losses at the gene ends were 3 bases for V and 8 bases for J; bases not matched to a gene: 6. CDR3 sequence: CASSGTGGDGYTF. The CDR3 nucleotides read TGTGCCAGCAGCGGAACAGGGGGGGACGGCTACACCTTC.

This chain's CDR3 is CASSSDTLSEQYF. The CDR3, as DNA: TGTGCCAGCAGCTCCGACACCCTGAGCGAGCAGTACTTC. This rearrangement joins TRBV5-5 to TRBJ2-7; unclear D gene. This CDR3 is built from 13 residues. Trimming took 3 bases from V and 6 from J, leaving 13 bases between them. The germline gives CDR1 SGHKS, CDR2 YYEKEE (reference sequence).

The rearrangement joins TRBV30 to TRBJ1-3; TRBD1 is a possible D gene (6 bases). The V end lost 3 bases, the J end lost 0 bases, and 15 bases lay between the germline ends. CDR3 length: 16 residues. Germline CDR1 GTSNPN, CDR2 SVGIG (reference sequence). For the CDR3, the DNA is TGTGCCTGGAGAAGGACAGACATACCCTCTGGAAACACCATATATTTT. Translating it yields CAWRRTDIPSGNTIYF.

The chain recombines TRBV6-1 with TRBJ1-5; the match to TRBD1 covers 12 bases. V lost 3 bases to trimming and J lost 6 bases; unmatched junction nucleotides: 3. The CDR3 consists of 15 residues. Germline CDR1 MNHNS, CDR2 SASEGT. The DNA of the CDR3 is TGTGCCAGCAGTGAGGGGACAGGGGGCTTTCAGCCCCAGCATTTT. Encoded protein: CASSEGTGGFQPQHF.

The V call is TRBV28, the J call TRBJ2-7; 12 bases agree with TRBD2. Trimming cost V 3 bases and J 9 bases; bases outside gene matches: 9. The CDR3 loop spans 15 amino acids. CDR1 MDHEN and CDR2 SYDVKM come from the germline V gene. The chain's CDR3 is CASSFPASGRAGQYF. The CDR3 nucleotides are TGTGCCAGCAGTTTCCCCGCTAGCGGGAGGGCCGGGCAGTACTTC.

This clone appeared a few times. The CDR3 reads CASSLVLAARGGTEAFF. CDR3 coding DNA: TGTGCCAGCAGCTTAGTTTTGGCTGCCCGAGGAGGCACTGAAGCTTTCTTT. The chain joins TRBV11-2 to TRBJ1-1, with D unclear. The ends were cut back, 1 base at V and 4 bases at J, with 19 bases in the middle. This CDR3 spans 17 amino acids. Germline V gives CDR1 SGHAT, CDR2 FQNNGV.

CDR3 in DNA: TGTGCCAGCAGTGTCGGCGGACTCTCTGGAAACACCATATATTTT. This codes for CASSVGGLSGNTIYF. This chain connects TRBV6-1 to TRBJ1-3, with D uncertain. V gave up 4 bases and J gave up 0 bases, with 10 bases separating them. The CDR3 sequence is 15 residues long. Per germline, CDR1 MNHNS and CDR2 SASEGT.

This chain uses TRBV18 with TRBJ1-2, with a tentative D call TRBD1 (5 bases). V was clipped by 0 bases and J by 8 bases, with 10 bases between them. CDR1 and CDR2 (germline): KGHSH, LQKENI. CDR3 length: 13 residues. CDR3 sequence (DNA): TGTGCCAGCTCACCACCAGTAGGGGAAGGCTACACCTTC. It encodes CASSPPVGEGYTF.

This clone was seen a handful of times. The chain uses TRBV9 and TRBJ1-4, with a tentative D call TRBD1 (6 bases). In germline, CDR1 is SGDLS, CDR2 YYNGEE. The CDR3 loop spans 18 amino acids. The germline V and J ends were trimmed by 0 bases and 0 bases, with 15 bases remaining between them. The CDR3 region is CASSVALDRFATNEKLFF. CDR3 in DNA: TGTGCCAGCAGCGTAGCCCTAGACAGGTTCGCAACTAATGAAAAACTGTTTTTT.

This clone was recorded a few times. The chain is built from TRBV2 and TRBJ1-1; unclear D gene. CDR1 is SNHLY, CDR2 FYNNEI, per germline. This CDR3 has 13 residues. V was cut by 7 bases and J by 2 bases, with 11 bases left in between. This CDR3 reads CASIHRSNTEAFF. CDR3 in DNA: TGTGCCAGCATCCACCGGTCAAACACTGAAGCTTTCTTT.

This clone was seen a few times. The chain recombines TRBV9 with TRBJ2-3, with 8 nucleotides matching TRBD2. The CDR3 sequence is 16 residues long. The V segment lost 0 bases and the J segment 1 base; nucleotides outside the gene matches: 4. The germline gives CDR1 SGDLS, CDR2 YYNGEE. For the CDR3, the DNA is TGTGCCAGCAGCGTAGCCGGGAGGGCCGGCACAGATACGCAGTATTTT. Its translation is CASSVAGRAGTDTQYF.

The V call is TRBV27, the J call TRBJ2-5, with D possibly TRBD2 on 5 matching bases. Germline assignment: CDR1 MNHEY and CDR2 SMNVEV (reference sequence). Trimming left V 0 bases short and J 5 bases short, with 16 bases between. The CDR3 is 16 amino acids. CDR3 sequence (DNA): TGTGCCAGCAGTTTATCCGCCCCCCCCTCGGGGGAGACCCAGTACTTC. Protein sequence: CASSLSAPPSGETQYF.

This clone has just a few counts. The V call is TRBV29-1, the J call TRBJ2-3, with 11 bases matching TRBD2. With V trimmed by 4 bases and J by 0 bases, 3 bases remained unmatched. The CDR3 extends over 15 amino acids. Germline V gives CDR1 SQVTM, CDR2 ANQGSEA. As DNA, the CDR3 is TGCAGCGTTGGGGGACTAGCGGTTAGCACAGATACGCAGTATTTT. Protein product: CSVGGLAVSTDTQYF.

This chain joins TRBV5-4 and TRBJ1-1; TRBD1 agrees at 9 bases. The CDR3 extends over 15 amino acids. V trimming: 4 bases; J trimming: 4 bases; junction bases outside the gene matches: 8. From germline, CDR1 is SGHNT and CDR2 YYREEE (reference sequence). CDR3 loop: CASSRSDRGSTEAFF. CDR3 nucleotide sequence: TGTGCCAGCAGCCGAAGTGACAGGGGGTCCACTGAAGCTTTCTTT.

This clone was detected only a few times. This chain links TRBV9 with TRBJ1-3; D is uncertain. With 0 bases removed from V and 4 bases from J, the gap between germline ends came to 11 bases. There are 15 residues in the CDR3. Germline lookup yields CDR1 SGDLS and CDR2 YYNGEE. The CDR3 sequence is CASSVGTMSGNTIYF. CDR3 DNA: TGTGCCAGCAGCGTAGGGACTATGTCCGGAAACACCATATATTTT.

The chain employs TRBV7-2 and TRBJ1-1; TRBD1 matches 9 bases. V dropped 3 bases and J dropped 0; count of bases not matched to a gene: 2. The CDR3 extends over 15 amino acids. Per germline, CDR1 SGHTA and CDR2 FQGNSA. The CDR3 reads CASSLTGGLNTEAFF. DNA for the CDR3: TGTGCCAGCAGCTTGACAGGGGGACTGAACACTGAAGCTTTCTTT.

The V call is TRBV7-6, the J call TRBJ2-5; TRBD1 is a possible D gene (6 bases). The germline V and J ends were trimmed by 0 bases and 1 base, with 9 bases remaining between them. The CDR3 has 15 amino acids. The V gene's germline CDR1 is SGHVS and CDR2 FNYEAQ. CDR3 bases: TGTGCCAGCAGCTTAGCGCAGGGGTCCCAAGAGACCCAGTACTTC. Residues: CASSLAQGSQETQYF.

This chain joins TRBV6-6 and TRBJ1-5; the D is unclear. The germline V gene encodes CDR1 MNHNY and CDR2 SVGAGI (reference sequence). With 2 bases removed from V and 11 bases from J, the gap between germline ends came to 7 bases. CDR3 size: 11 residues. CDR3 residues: CASSYQESQHF. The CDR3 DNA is TGTGCCAGCAGTTACCAAGAGTCCCAGCATTTT.

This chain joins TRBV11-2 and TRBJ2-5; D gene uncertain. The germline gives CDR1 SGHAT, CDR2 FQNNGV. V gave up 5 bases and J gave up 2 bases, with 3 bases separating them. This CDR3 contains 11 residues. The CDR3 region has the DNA TGTGCCAGCAGCCCTCAAGAGACCCAGTACTTC. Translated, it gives CASSPQETQYF.

Written as DNA, the CDR3 is TGTGCCAGCAGCTTAGCGGCTAGCAACGAGCAGTACTTC. Encoded protein: CASSLAASNEQYF. This sequence joins TRBV7-8 and TRBJ2-7; possibly TRBD2 for D (5 bases). The CDR3 extends over 13 amino acids. Germline CDR1 SGHVS, CDR2 FQNEAQ. Trimming took 0 bases from V and 5 from J, leaving 8 bases between them. The full variable domain, completed using reference TRBV7-8 and TRBJ2-7, is GAGVSQSPRYKVAKRGQDVALRCDPISGHVSLFWYQQALGQGPEFLTYFQNEAQLDKSGLPSDRFFAERPEGSVSTLKIQRTQQEDSAVYLCASSLAASNEQYFGPGTRLTVT.

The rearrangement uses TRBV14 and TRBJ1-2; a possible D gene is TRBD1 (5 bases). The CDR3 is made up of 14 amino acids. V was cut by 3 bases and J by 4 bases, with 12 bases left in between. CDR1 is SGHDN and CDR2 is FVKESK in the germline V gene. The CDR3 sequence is CASSQVDSAYGYTF. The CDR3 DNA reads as TGTGCCAGCAGCCAGGTAGACAGTGCCTATGGCTACACCTTC.

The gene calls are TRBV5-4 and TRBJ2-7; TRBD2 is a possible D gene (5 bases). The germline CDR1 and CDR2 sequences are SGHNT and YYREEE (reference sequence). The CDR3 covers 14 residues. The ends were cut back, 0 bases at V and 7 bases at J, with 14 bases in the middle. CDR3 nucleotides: TGTGCCAGCAGCTTGGAATACGGGATGAAGGAGCAGTACTTC. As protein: CASSLEYGMKEQYF.

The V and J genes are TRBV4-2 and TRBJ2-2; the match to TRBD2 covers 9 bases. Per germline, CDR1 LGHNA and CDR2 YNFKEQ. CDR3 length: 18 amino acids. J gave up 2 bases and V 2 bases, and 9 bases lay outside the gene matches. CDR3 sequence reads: CASSQPSGGSTNTGELFF. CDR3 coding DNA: TGTGCCAGCAGCCAACCCAGCGGGGGGAGTACTAACACCGGGGAGCTGTTTTTT.